One sample yielded the 23 T cell receptor beta chains listed below, sequenced in a study of technical replicates of blood from several donors. Clones were read by immunoSEQ multiplex PCR, and TCRdb kept only the in-frame ones, dropping some. The sample includes approximately 100,000 clones, more than 90% of them seen just once. The sequenced material came from T cells isolated from PBMCs. Every receptor here comes from a human donor in good health.

CDR3 coding DNA: TGTGCCTGGAGTGCCCCCAAACAGGGAGATGAGCAGTTCTTC. Protein: CAWSAPKQGDEQFF. The J gene is TRBJ2-1, the V gene TRBV30; D perhaps matches TRBD1 (6 bases). V lost 1 base and J lost 8, with 15 bases in between. Germline-derived CDR1 and CDR2 are GTSNPN and SVGIG (reference sequence). The CDR3 loop spans 14 amino acids.

The chain recombines TRBV2 with TRBJ1-1; 7 bases are shared with TRBD1. Germline V gene data show CDR1 as SNHLY and CDR2 as FYNNEI. The CDR3 is 16 amino acids. V lost 4 bases and J lost 5; bases outside the gene matches: 13. CDR3 residues: CASSVRKGAGATEAFF. In DNA, the CDR3 is TGTGCCAGCAGTGTAAGGAAGGGGGCAGGGGCAACTGAAGCTTTCTTT.

The chain joins TRBV7-3 to TRBJ2-3, with D possibly TRBD1 on 6 matching bases. V lost 3 bases and J 2 bases, leaving 15 bases between the germline ends. CDR1 and CDR2 (germline): SGHTA, FQGTGA. This CDR3 has 16 residues. CDR3 loop: CASSLGHNLNTDTQYF. CDR3 nucleotide sequence: TGTGCCAGCAGCTTGGGACACAATCTCAACACAGATACGCAGTATTTT. Full variable domain (missing parts from reference TRBV7-3 and TRBJ2-3): GAGVSQTPSNKVTEKGKYVELRCDPISGHTALYWYRQSLGQGPEFLIYFQGTGAADDSGLPNDRFFAVRPEGSVSTLKIQRTERGDSAVYLCASSLGHNLNTDTQYFGPGTRLTVL.

The J gene is TRBJ1-4, the V gene TRBV2; 9 bases fit TRBD1. V dropped 7 bases and J dropped 2; count of bases not matched to a gene: 2. The CDR3 runs 14 residues. Looked up from germline, CDR1 is SNHLY and CDR2 is FYNNEI. As DNA, the CDR3 is TGTGCCAGCAAAGGACAGGGGACTAATGAAAAACTGTTTTTT. Its translation: CASKGQGTNEKLFF.

The CDR3, as DNA: TGTGCCAGCAGCGGTATAGCGGAGGAGCGTATGTACAATGAGCAGTTCTTC. Translated, it gives CASSGIAEERMYNEQFF. The V and J genes are TRBV5-6 and TRBJ2-1, with a weak D call TRBD2 (6 bases). With 4 bases removed from V and 4 bases from J, the gap between germline ends came to 21 bases. This CDR3 spans 17 amino acids. CDR1 is SGHDT, CDR2 YYEEEE, per germline.

The V and J genes are TRBV19 and TRBJ2-1; TRBD2 might be the D (5 bases). The CDR3 length is 18 residues. Germline CDR1 reads LNHDA; CDR2 reads SQIVND (reference sequence). Trimming removed 10 bases at V and 2 bases at J, with 27 bases between. Here the CDR3 DNA reads TGTGCCACCTCTCGCCGGGAACACACCTTGGGGACCTACAATGAGCAGTTCTTC. Translation: CATSRREHTLGTYNEQFF.

The rearrangement joins TRBV28 to TRBJ1-4, with a tentative D call TRBD1 (5 bases). The CDR3 is 15 amino acids. Trimming pared 5 bases from V and 3 bases from J, leaving 13 bases between. Looked up from germline, CDR1 is MDHEN and CDR2 is SYDVKM. The CDR3 nucleotides are TGTGCCAGCAGTCGACCGGGGGTGCCTAATGAAAAACTGTTTTTT. Translating gives CASSRPGVPNEKLFF. Full variable domain (missing parts from reference TRBV28 and TRBJ1-4): DVKVTQSSRYLVKRTGEKVFLECVQDMDHENMFWYRQDPGLGLRLIYFSYDVKMKEKGDIPEGYSVSREKKERFSLILESASTNQTSMYLCASSRPGVPNEKLFFGSGTQLSVL.

This chain joins TRBV5-6 and TRBJ1-6; 7 positions agree with TRBD1. This CDR3 spans 15 amino acids. Germline V gives CDR1 SGHDT, CDR2 YYEEEE. V gave up 5 bases and J gave up 0 bases; unmatched junction bases: 2. The CDR3 reads CASSGDSSYNSPLHF. CDR3 in DNA: TGTGCCAGCAGTGGGGACAGCTCCTATAATTCACCCCTCCACTTT. The whole variable domain, filled in from reference TRBV5-6 and TRBJ1-6, reads DAGVTQSPTHLIKTRGQQVTLRCSPKSGHDTVSWYQQALGQGPQFIFQYYEEEERQRGNFPDRFSGHQFPNYSSELNVNALLLGDSALYLCASSGDSSYNSPLHFGNGTRLTVT.

In its sample, this clone was seen a few times. The chain uses TRBV2 and TRBJ1-1; D is perhaps TRBD1 (5 bases). The CDR3 loop spans 13 amino acids. Germline V CDR1 and CDR2: SNHLY, FYNNEI. Trimming pared 6 bases from V and 10 bases from J, leaving 18 bases between. In nucleotides, the CDR3 is TGTGCCAGCAGCCCCTCCCTCGGGGGTTTAGCTTTCTTT. Translating gives CASSPSLGGLAFF.

This rearrangement joins TRBV7-4 to TRBJ1-5; D is unresolved. Between the trimmed V and J ends, which lost 5 bases and 7 bases, there was a span of 15 bases. The CDR3 length is 14 residues. The germline CDR1 and CDR2 sequences are SGHVT and SQSDAQ. The CDR3 DNA sequence: TGTGCCAGCAGCGCGCGTTGGAGCGAACAGCCCCAGCATTTT. It codes for CASSARWSEQPQHF.

V usage is TRBV11-3 and J usage is TRBJ2-7; 7 bases line up with TRBD1. The germline CDR1 and CDR2 sequences are SGHNT and YENEEA. V shed 5 bases, J shed 6 bases, and the junction held 16 bases outside the gene matches. The CDR3 consists of 16 residues. The CDR3 sequence: CASSPKGAVLRIEQYF. The DNA of the CDR3 is TGTGCCAGCAGCCCAAAGGGGGCAGTTCTAAGAATCGAGCAGTACTTC.

The sample holds many counts of this clone. The chain uses TRBV19 and TRBJ1-5; no definite D call. The CDR3 covers 13 residues. Germline V gives CDR1 LNHDA, CDR2 SQIVND (reference sequence). Trimming left V 5 bases short and J 6 bases short, with 11 bases between. Here the CDR3 DNA reads TGTGCCAGTAGTCAAGGACTCAGTCAGCCCCAGCATTTT. Its translation: CASSQGLSQPQHF.

The chain is built from TRBV27 and TRBJ2-1; the match to TRBD2 covers 12 bases. The junction had 10 bases not matched to a gene; V was cut back by 4 bases and J by 9 bases. From germline, CDR1 is MNHEY and CDR2 SMNVEV (reference sequence). The CDR3 is 16 residues long. DNA for the CDR3: TGTGCCAGCAGTTCCACCGGGACTAGCGGGCAAGGTGAGCAGTTCTTC. This translates into CASSSTGTSGQGEQFF.

This clone showed up just once. DNA for the CDR3: TGCGCCAGCAGCTTTCGTGGCCGTGATTCACCCCTCCACTTT. This gives the protein CASSFRGRDSPLHF. V and J are TRBV5-1 and TRBJ1-6; no clear D. CDR1 is SGHRS and CDR2 is YFSETQ in the germline V gene. Trimming removed 2 bases at V and 8 bases at J, with 11 bases between. This CDR3 is 14 amino acids long.

The chain has TRBV28 and TRBJ2-7; TRBD2 matches at 11 bases. Germline V gene lookup returns CDR1 MDHEN and CDR2 SYDVKM. J was trimmed by 3 bases and V by 5 bases; bases with no gene match: 3. This CDR3 region has 14 residues. The CDR3 DNA reads TGTGCCAGCAGTAGTACTAGCGGGAGCTACGAGCAGTACTTC. Protein product: CASSSTSGSYEQYF.

The chain is built from TRBV7-8 and TRBJ2-5, with D uncertain. The CDR3 runs to 12 residues. V shed 5 bases and J shed 5 bases, with 9 bases lying between them. Germline loops: CDR1 SGHVS, CDR2 FQNEAQ. The chain's CDR3 is CASSEVGETQYF. The CDR3 DNA is TGTGCCAGCAGCGAGGTCGGCGAGACCCAGTACTTC.

The chain employs TRBV12-5 and TRBJ1-4; TRBD1 is a possible D gene (6 bases). This CDR3 region has 18 residues. V was trimmed by 2 bases and J by 0 bases, leaving 16 bases between them. CDR1 is LGHNT, CDR2 FRNRAP, per germline. CDR3 sequence (DNA): TGTGCTAGTGGTTTGCATATGACAGGCCGCGCAACTAATGAAAAACTGTTTTTT. This encodes CASGLHMTGRATNEKLFF.

The CDR3 DNA is TGTGCCTGGACCCGGCGGGGTATCCCATACGAGCAGTACTTC. Its translation: CAWTRRGIPYEQYF. J is TRBJ2-5 and V is TRBV30; perhaps TRBD2 as D (6 bases). Matching the DNA end better, TRBJ2-7 makes the J call doubtful. Looked up from germline, CDR1 is GTSNPN and CDR2 is SVGIG (reference sequence). This CDR3 is 14 amino acids long.

V gene TRBV27 combines with J gene TRBJ2-7; 7 nucleotides match TRBD2. CDR1 is MNHEY, CDR2 SMNVEV, per germline (reference sequence). The CDR3 sequence is 14 residues long. J gave up 1 base and V 6 bases, and 6 bases lay outside the gene matches. The CDR3 sequence is CASRGGGLSYEQYF. Here the CDR3 DNA reads TGTGCCAGCAGGGGGGGAGGGCTTTCCTACGAGCAGTACTTC.

V is TRBV10-3 and J is TRBJ1-2; 10 positions agree with TRBD1. The V and J ends lost 6 bases and 6 bases, in that order; junction bases with no gene match: 4. The CDR3 runs 13 residues. Germline V gene data show CDR1 as ENHRY and CDR2 as SYGVKD. CDR3 sequence: CAIRRDRGDGYTF. As DNA, the CDR3 is TGTGCCATCAGGCGGGACAGGGGTGATGGCTACACCTTC.

The J gene is TRBJ2-2, the V gene TRBV7-9, with unresolved D. The germline CDR1 and CDR2 sequences are SEHNR and FQNEAQ (reference sequence). V lost 5 bases and J lost 8, with 9 bases in between. CDR3 length: 12 residues. In DNA, the CDR3 is TGTGCCAGCAGCCCGGCCGGGGGGGAGCTGTTTTTT. This gives the protein CASSPAGGELFF.

CDR3 residues: CASRETSASYEQYF. CDR3 DNA sequence: TGTGCCAGCAGGGAGACTAGCGCATCCTACGAGCAGTACTTC. The V and J genes are TRBV2 and TRBJ2-7; 8 bases agree with TRBD2. V trimming: 6 bases; J trimming: 1 base; junction bases outside the gene matches: 5. Germline CDR1 is SNHLY and CDR2 is FYNNEI. The CDR3 runs to 14 residues. Filled out from reference TRBV2 and TRBJ2-7, the complete variable domain reads EPEVTQTPSHQVTQMGQEVILRCVPISNHLYFYWYRQILGQKVEFLVSFYNNEISEKSEIFDDQFSVERPDGSNFTLKIRSTKLEDSAMYFCASRETSASYEQYFGPGTRLTVT.

This chain connects TRBV10-3 to TRBJ2-3; 7 positions match TRBD2. The CDR3 loop spans 19 amino acids. Germline V gene sequence: CDR1 ENHRY, CDR2 SYGVKD. The junction had 17 bases not matched to a gene; V was cut back by 3 bases and J by 2 bases. The CDR3 region is CAISDPRGVAETPTDTQYF. The DNA for the CDR3 is TGTGCCATCAGTGACCCTCGGGGGGTAGCAGAGACCCCCACAGATACGCAGTATTTT.